This entry lists 29 T cell receptor beta chains sequenced from one sample in a study of cytomegalovirus exposure and HLA in healthy donors. Primers for the PCR totalled 60 Vbeta and 13 Jbeta. The protocol was immunoSEQ multiplex PCR, while the TCRdb copy is restricted to in-frame clones and leaves out a portion. The sample gives fewer than 110,000 clones, around 82% of which show up once; 10% is in the top ten. Sequencing was performed on PBMCs. The receptor source for this set is a woman under 30 in good health and CMV-seropositive.

V usage is TRBV10-3 and J usage is TRBJ1-5; 9 bases fit TRBD1. Germline CDR1 reads ENHRY; CDR2 reads SYGVKD. V shed 6 bases, J shed 3 bases, and the junction held 6 bases outside the gene matches. The CDR3 has 15 amino acids. The CDR3 sequence is CAISGGQGYNQPQHF. The CDR3 bases are TGTGCCATCAGCGGAGGACAGGGGTACAATCAGCCCCAGCATTTT.

J is TRBJ2-3 and V is TRBV5-1; 9 bases are shared with TRBD1. From germline, CDR1 is SGHRS and CDR2 YFSETQ. The CDR3 sequence is 13 residues long. V was pared by 4 bases and J by 6 bases, with 3 bases of the junction left unmatched. The CDR3 loop reads CASSHGTGDTQYF. DNA for the CDR3: TGCGCCAGCAGCCACGGGACAGGGGATACGCAGTATTTT.

This clone came up a few times. The V and J genes are TRBV29-1 and TRBJ2-3; maybe TRBD1 (6 bases). Trimming cost V 7 bases and J 4 bases, with 24 bases left between them. The CDR3 consists of 16 residues. The germline gives CDR1 SQVTM, CDR2 ANQGSEA. Here the CDR3 DNA reads TGCAGCGCGCACGGGACCCCCAGGGGAGTTGCAGATACGCAGTATTTT. It is translated as CSAHGTPRGVADTQYF.

This clone was detected only once. The chain couples TRBV7-2 to TRBJ2-7; TRBD2 matches 10 bases. After removal of 1 base from V and 0 bases from J, the junction contained 9 bases not matched to a gene. Looked up from germline, CDR1 is SGHTA and CDR2 is FQGNSA. The CDR3 consists of 18 residues. CDR3 in amino acids: CASSLGFTGLASSYEQYF. The CDR3 DNA reads TGTGCCAGCAGCTTAGGGTTCACGGGACTAGCGAGCTCCTACGAGCAGTACTTC. Based on the CDR3 plus reference TRBV7-2 and TRBJ2-7, the full variable domain is GAGVSQSPSNKVTEKGKDVELRCDPISGHTALYWYRQSLGQGLEFLIYFQGNSAPDKSGLPSDRFSAERTGGSVSTLTIQRTQQEDSAVYLCASSLGFTGLASSYEQYFGPGTRLTVT.

This clone was counted a few times. The gene calls are TRBV4-2 and TRBJ2-5, with unresolved D. Trimming removed 4 bases at V and 5 bases at J, with 11 bases between. The germline V gene has CDR1 LGHNA and CDR2 YNFKEQ. This CDR3 region has 13 residues. The CDR3 reads CASSLSLRETQYF. The CDR3 region has the DNA TGTGCCAGCAGCCTTTCTCTCCGGGAGACCCAGTACTTC.

Only a few counts were recorded for this clone. The chain combines TRBV7-3 with TRBJ2-7, with D maybe TRBD1 (6 bases). CDR3 length: 14 amino acids. V lost 5 bases to trimming and J lost 0 bases, with 11 bases between them. Looked up from germline, CDR1 is SGHTA and CDR2 is FQGTGA. DNA for the CDR3: TGTGCCAGCAGCCCAGGGGCGGGCTCCTACGAGCAGTACTTC. Amino acids: CASSPGAGSYEQYF. The whole variable domain, filled in from reference TRBV7-3 and TRBJ2-7, reads GAGVSQTPSNKVTEKGKYVELRCDPISGHTALYWYRQSLGQGPEFLIYFQGTGAADDSGLPNDRFFAVRPEGSVSTLKIQRTERGDSAVYLCASSPGAGSYEQYFGPGTRLTVT.

This clone was observed a single time. The rearrangement joins TRBV27 to TRBJ1-2; tentative D call: TRBD1 (5 bases). Germline V gives CDR1 MNHEY, CDR2 SMNVEV (reference sequence). The CDR3 is 14 amino acids. V shed 5 bases and J shed 0 bases, with 10 bases lying between them. CDR3 in DNA: TGTGCCAGCAGTCCGGCAGGGACTAACTATGGCTACACCTTC. Amino acids: CASSPAGTNYGYTF.

The chain combines TRBV4-1 with TRBJ2-1; 8 bases agree with TRBD2. The CDR3 covers 15 residues. Germline CDR1 reads MGHRA; CDR2 reads YSYEKL. Trimming cost V 1 base and J 3 bases; bases outside gene matches: 2. The CDR3 loop is CASSQVGTSYNEQFF. As DNA, the CDR3 is TGCGCCAGCAGCCAAGTTGGGACTAGCTACAATGAGCAGTTCTTC.

In its sample, this clone was seen a few times. This chain connects TRBV4-1 to TRBJ1-1; D uncertain. Trimming shortened V by 1 base and J by 3 bases, and 15 bases separated the two germline ends. Germline V gene lookup returns CDR1 MGHRA and CDR2 YSYEKL. There are 16 residues in the CDR3. CDR3 residues: CASSQVSEDRDTEAFF. The CDR3 DNA reads TGCGCCAGCAGCCAAGTCTCGGAGGACCGGGACACTGAAGCTTTCTTT.

The chain uses TRBV18 and TRBJ1-1; 7 positions agree with TRBD1. Germline lookup yields CDR1 KGHSH and CDR2 LQKENI. Losses at the gene ends were 8 bases for V and 3 bases for J; bases not matched to a gene: 6. This CDR3 comprises 13 residues. The CDR3 region has the DNA TGTGCCAGCCTCGGGACAGCCGACACTGAAGCTTTCTTT. This translates into CASLGTADTEAFF.

This rearrangement joins TRBV9 to TRBJ1-1, with D hard to call. This CDR3 region has 16 residues. Trimming cost V 0 bases and J 0 bases, with 12 bases left between them. CDR1 and CDR2 from the germline V gene are SGDLS and YYNGEE. CDR3 coding DNA: TGTGCCAGCAGCGTAGCTCAGGCGCAAATGAACACTGAAGCTTTCTTT. This codes for CASSVAQAQMNTEAFF.

This clone showed up many times. The gene calls are TRBV6-5 and TRBJ2-7, with TRBD1 identical over 10 bases. Germline-derived CDR1 and CDR2 are MNHEY and SVGAGI. V dropped 7 bases and J dropped 6; count of bases not matched to a gene: 9. This CDR3 spans 14 amino acids. Here the CDR3 reads CASTYGTGDSEQYF. Written as DNA, the CDR3 is TGTGCCAGCACCTACGGGACAGGGGACTCCGAGCAGTACTTC.

V usage is TRBV5-1 and J usage is TRBJ1-1; D uncertain. Trimming removed 0 bases at V and 3 bases at J, with 15 bases between. Germline CDR1 reads SGHRS; CDR2 reads YFSETQ. This CDR3 region has 16 residues. CDR3 amino acids: CASSLVGGFGDTEAFF. As DNA, the CDR3 is TGCGCCAGCAGCTTGGTGGGAGGATTTGGGGACACTGAAGCTTTCTTT.

The chain joins TRBV29-1 to TRBJ2-5; D gene uncertain. V lost 7 bases and J lost 9, with 15 bases in between. The CDR3 has 11 residues. CDR1 is SQVTM and CDR2 is ANQGSEA in the germline V gene. Here the CDR3 reads CSGRLGVAQYF. Written as DNA, the CDR3 is TGCAGCGGGCGTCTAGGTGTGGCCCAGTACTTC.

The J gene is TRBJ2-3, the V gene TRBV18; TRBD2 aligns across 13 bases. The CDR3 is 19 amino acids. The V segment lost 3 bases and the J segment 5 bases; nucleotides outside the gene matches: 14. CDR1 and CDR2 from the germline V gene are KGHSH and LQKENI. CDR3 protein: CASSPLLPRTSGGGDTQYF. Here the CDR3 DNA reads TGTGCCAGCTCACCCCTGCTTCCTCGGACTAGCGGGGGCGGAGATACGCAGTATTTT.

The chain joins TRBV7-2 to TRBJ1-4; D is possibly TRBD1 (5 bases). V was clipped by 5 bases and J by 2 bases, with 12 bases between them. The germline V gene has CDR1 SGHTA and CDR2 FQGNSA. This CDR3 spans 15 amino acids. In DNA form, the CDR3 reads TGTGCCAGCAGCCTTCAGGGTTGGACTAATGAAAAACTGTTTTTT. It translates to CASSLQGWTNEKLFF.

The chain carries TRBV19 and TRBJ1-5; D uncertain. This CDR3 has 12 amino acids. Trimming stripped 4 bases from V and 6 bases from J, with 7 bases between. Germline CDR1 and CDR2: LNHDA and SQIVND (reference sequence). The CDR3: CASSTVSQPQHF. The DNA for the CDR3 is TGTGCCAGTAGTACAGTTTCTCAGCCCCAGCATTTT.

In its sample, this clone was seen once. The V gene is TRBV5-4, the J gene TRBJ1-1; the D is unclear. The CDR3 is 13 residues long. Germline V lookup: CDR1 SGHNT, CDR2 YYREEE (reference sequence). Between the trimmed V and J ends, which lost 10 bases and 0 bases, there was a span of 13 bases. DNA for the CDR3: TGTGCCGCATCCGAGCGAATGAACACTGAAGCTTTCTTT. Its translation is CAASERMNTEAFF.

This chain joins TRBV9 and TRBJ2-6, with no clear D. V lost 4 bases to trimming and J lost 3 bases, with 8 bases between them. This CDR3 comprises 14 residues. CDR1 and CDR2 (germline): SGDLS, YYNGEE. In DNA form, the CDR3 reads TGTGCCAGCAGCCTCGACTTTGGGGCCAACGTCCTGACTTTC. Residues: CASSLDFGANVLTF.

The V gene is TRBV28, the J gene TRBJ2-7, with 7 bases fitting TRBD2. CDR3 size: 15 residues. Germline trimming cut 5 bases from V and 1 base from J; bases unmatched to any gene: 8. CDR1 and CDR2 (germline): MDHEN, SYDVKM. The CDR3: CASSKLAAGSYEQYF. The CDR3 DNA reads as TGTGCCAGCAGTAAGCTAGCGGCGGGTTCCTACGAGCAGTACTTC.

This clone was detected a few times. The rearrangement joins TRBV27 to TRBJ2-1; tentative D call: TRBD2 (5 bases). This CDR3 has 15 amino acids. Germline CDR1 and CDR2: MNHEY and SMNVEV (reference sequence). V lost 0 bases to trimming and J lost 3 bases, with 9 bases between them. The CDR3 loop reads CASSLSTGNYNEQFF. The CDR3 DNA reads TGTGCCAGCAGTTTATCGACGGGAAACTACAATGAGCAGTTCTTC.

The CDR3 loop is CASRRGAGANVLTF. DNA for the CDR3: TGTGCCAGCAGGCGGGGAGCTGGGGCCAACGTCCTGACTTTC. The chain uses TRBV2 and TRBJ2-6, with D possibly being TRBD2 (6 bases). The V gene's germline CDR1 is SNHLY and CDR2 FYNNEI. V lost 6 bases and J 2 bases, leaving 8 bases between the germline ends. The CDR3 extends over 14 amino acids.

The rearrangement joins TRBV7-2 to TRBJ1-5, with 9 bases aligning to TRBD1. The J segment lost 6 bases and the V segment lost 4 bases, leaving 19 bases of the junction unmatched. This CDR3 region has 19 residues. Germline-derived CDR1 and CDR2 are SGHTA and FQGNSA. CDR3 sequence: CASSSNPGQGFSMAQPQHF. The CDR3 DNA follows: TGTGCCAGCAGCTCCAACCCGGGACAGGGTTTCTCGATGGCTCAGCCCCAGCATTTT.

This sequence joins TRBV6-6 and TRBJ2-7; 10 bases align to TRBD1. This CDR3 is built from 16 residues. Germline V gene sequence: CDR1 MNHNY, CDR2 SVGAGI (reference sequence). The V and J ends lost 6 bases and 2 bases, in that order; junction bases with no gene match: 10. The CDR3 reads CASRQTPGQGTYEQYF. Written as DNA, the CDR3 is TGTGCCAGCAGACAAACTCCGGGACAGGGGACCTACGAGCAGTACTTC.

J is TRBJ1-4 and V is TRBV27; D call uncertain. The CDR3 totals 11 residues. Germline V gene data show CDR1 as MNHEY and CDR2 as SMNVEV (reference sequence). Trimming took 3 bases from V and 7 from J, leaving 3 bases between them. The CDR3 is CASSFGEKLFF. The CDR3 region has the DNA TGTGCCAGCAGTTTCGGTGAAAAACTGTTTTTT. Full variable domain (rest looked up from reference TRBV27 and TRBJ1-4): EAQVTQNPRYLITVTGKKLTVTCSQNMNHEYMSWYRQDPGLGLRQIYYSMNVEVTDKGDVPEGYKVSRKEKRNFPLILESPSPNQTSLYFCASSFGEKLFFGSGTQLSVL.

V is TRBV5-1 and J is TRBJ2-7, with TRBD2 matching 12 bases. The CDR3 has 17 residues. Germline V gives CDR1 SGHRS, CDR2 YFSETQ. The V gene end was trimmed by 7 bases and the J gene end by 4 bases; junction bases not matched to a gene: 15. CDR3 bases: TGCGCCAGCGCTAGCGGGAGGGCCTCCGGGATGATATACGAGCAGTACTTC. Its protein product is CASASGRASGMIYEQYF.

The gene calls are TRBV11-3 and TRBJ2-5, with 9 positions matching TRBD2. V shed 5 bases and J 3 bases; nucleotides not matched to a gene: 4. The CDR3 extends over 14 amino acids. Germline CDR1 SGHNT, CDR2 YENEEA. For the CDR3, the DNA is TGTGCCAGCAGCGCGAGCGGGGGGAAAGAGACCCAGTACTTC. Translated, it gives CASSASGGKETQYF.

J is TRBJ1-6 and V is TRBV7-9; TRBD1 matches 9 bases. After removal of 2 bases from V and 7 bases from J, the junction contained 6 bases not matched to a gene. The CDR3 runs 16 residues. Germline assignment: CDR1 SEHNR and CDR2 FQNEAQ (reference sequence). As DNA, the CDR3 is TGTGCCAGCAGCTTACCACAGGGGGCGCGGAATTCACCCCTCCACTTT. Translation gives CASSLPQGARNSPLHF.

The rearrangement uses TRBV9 and TRBJ1-1; no firm D call. V lost 4 bases and J lost 5, with 12 bases in between. The CDR3 has 13 residues. Germline CDR1 is SGDLS and CDR2 is YYNGEE. CDR3: CASSSSPRTEAFF. As DNA, the CDR3 is TGTGCCAGCAGCTCGAGCCCGAGGACTGAAGCTTTCTTT. Using reference TRBV9 and TRBJ1-1 for the parts outside the CDR3, the full variable domain is DSGVTQTPKHLITATGQRVTLRCSPRSGDLSVYWYQQSLDQGLQFLIQYYNGEERAKGNILERFSAQQFPDLHSELNLSSLELGDSALYFCASSSSPRTEAFFGQGTRLTVV.